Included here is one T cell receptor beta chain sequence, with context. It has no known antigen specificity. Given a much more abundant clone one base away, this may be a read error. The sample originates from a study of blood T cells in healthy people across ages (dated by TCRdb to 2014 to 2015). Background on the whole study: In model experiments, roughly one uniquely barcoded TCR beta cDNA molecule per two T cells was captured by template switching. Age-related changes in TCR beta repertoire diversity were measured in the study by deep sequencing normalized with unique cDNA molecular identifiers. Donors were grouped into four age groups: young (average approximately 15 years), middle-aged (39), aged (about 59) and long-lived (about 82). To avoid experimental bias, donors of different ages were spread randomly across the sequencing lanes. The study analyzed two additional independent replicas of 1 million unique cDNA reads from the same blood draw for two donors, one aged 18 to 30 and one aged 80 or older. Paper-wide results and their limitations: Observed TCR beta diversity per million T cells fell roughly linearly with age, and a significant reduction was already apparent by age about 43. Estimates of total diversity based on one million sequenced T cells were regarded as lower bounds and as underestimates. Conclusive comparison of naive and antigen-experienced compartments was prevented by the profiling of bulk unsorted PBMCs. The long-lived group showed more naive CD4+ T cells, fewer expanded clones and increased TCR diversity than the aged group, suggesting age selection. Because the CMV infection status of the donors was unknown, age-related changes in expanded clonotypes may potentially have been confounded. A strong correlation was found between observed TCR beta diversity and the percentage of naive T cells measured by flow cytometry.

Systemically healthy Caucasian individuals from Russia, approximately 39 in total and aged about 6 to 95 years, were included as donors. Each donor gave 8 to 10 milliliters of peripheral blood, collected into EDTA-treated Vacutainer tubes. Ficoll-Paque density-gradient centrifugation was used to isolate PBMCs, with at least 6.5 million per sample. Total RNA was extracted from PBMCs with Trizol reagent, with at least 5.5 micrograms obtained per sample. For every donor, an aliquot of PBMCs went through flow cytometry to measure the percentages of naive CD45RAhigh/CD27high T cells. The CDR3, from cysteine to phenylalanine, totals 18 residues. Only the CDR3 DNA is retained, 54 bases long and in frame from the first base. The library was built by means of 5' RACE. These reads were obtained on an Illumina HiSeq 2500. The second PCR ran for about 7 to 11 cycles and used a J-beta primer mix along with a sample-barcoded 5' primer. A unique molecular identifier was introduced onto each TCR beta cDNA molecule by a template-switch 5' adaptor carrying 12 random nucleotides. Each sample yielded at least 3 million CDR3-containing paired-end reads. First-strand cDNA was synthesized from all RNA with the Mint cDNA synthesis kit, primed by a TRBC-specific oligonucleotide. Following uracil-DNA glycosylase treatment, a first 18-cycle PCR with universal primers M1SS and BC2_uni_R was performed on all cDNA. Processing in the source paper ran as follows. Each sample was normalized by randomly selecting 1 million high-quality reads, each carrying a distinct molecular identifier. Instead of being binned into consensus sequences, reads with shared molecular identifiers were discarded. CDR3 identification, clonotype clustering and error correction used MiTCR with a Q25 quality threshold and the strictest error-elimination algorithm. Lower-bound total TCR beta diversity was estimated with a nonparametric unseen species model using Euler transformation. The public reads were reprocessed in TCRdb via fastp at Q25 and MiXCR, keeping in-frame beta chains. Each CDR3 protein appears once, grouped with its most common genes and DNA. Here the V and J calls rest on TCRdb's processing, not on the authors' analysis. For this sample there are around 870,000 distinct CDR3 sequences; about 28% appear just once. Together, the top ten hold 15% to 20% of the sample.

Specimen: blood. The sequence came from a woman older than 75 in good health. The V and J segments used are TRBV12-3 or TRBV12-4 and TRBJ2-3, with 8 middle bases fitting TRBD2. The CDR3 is CASSFFGGGGGNTDTHYF. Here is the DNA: TGTGCCAGCAGTTTTTTCGGCGGGGGCGGGGGGAACACAGATACGCATTATTTT.